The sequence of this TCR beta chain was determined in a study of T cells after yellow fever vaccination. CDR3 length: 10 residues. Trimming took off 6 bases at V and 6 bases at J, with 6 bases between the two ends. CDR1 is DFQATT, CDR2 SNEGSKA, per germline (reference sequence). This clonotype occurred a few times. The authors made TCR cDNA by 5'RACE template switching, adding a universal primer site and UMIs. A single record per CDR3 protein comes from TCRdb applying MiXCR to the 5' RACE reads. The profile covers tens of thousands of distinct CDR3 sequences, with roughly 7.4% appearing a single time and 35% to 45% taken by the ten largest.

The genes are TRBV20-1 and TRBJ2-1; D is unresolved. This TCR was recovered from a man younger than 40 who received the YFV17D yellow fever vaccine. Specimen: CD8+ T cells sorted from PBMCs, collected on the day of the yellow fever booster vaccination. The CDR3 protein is CSAAVNEQFF. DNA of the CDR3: TGCAGTGCCGCTGTCAATGAGCAGTTCTTC.